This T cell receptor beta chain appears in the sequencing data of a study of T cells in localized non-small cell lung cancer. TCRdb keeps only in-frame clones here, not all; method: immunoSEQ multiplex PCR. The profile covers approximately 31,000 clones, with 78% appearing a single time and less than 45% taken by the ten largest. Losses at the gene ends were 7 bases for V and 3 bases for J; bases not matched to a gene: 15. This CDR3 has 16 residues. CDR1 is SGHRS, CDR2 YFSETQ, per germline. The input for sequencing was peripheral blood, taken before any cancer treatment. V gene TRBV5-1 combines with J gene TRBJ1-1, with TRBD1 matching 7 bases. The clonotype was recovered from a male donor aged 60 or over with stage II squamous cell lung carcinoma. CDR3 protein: CASGSPPGGLDTEAFF. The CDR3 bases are TGCGCCAGCGGTTCCCCCCCAGGGGGGCTAGACACTGAAGCTTTCTTT.